Below, 17 T cell receptor beta chains from the same sample are listed, as sequenced in a study of CD8+ T cells in alopecia areata. Sequencing used cDNA as its template, made by extracting RNA and reverse transcribing it. Assay: immunoSEQ multiplex PCR; the TCRdb copy retains only in-frame clones and omits some. The sample holds a few hundred thousand clones; around two fifths are singletons and the top ten take around 0.48%. The treatment here: oral pan-JAK inhibitor, 5-10 mg twice daily. Sequenced here: CD4+ T cells sorted from blood, sampled between weeks 30 and 35, from a patient treated with tofacitinib. The receptor set was obtained from a human donor with alopecia areata.

CDR3 bases: TGTGCCAGCAGCTTCGCCTTTTACGGCGGGGGGCTTAGCACAGATACGCAGTATTTT. It encodes CASSFAFYGGGLSTDTQYF. This chain connects TRBV7-9 to TRBJ2-3; 8 bases match TRBD2. The CDR3 has 19 residues. V dropped 3 bases and J dropped 0; count of bases not matched to a gene: 14. Germline CDR1 SEHNR, CDR2 FQNEAQ (reference sequence).

The chain links TRBV6-5 to TRBJ1-3; D gene uncertain. Germline V gives CDR1 MNHEY, CDR2 SVGAGI. V was shortened by 2 bases and J by 0 bases, with 8 bases between the two germline ends. The CDR3 contains 15 residues. This CDR3 is CASSYGQASGNTIYF. The DNA of the CDR3 is TGTGCCAGCAGTTACGGGCAGGCCTCTGGAAACACCATATATTTT.

The table lists this clone with many counts. The J gene is TRBJ1-2, the V gene TRBV23-1, with 9 bases fitting TRBD1. TRBV23-1 qualifies as an ORF whose function is uncertain. Trimming at V came to 4 bases and at J to 8 bases, leaving 11 bases not matched to a gene. The CDR3 sequence is 15 residues long. The CDR3 sequence: CASSPRDRAGRGYTF. CDR3 DNA sequence: TGCGCCAGCAGTCCCCGGGACAGGGCCGGTCGAGGCTACACCTTC.

This clone was detected only a few times. The rearrangement links TRBV7-2 to TRBJ2-1; 7 bases agree with TRBD1. Germline V gene sequence: CDR1 SGHTA, CDR2 FQGNSA. The CDR3 loop spans 15 amino acids. J gave up 9 bases and V 7 bases, and 15 bases lay outside the gene matches. CDR3 nucleotides: TGTGCCAGCACCATGGACAGGCCTGGGGTCGGTGAGCAGTTCTTC. Residues: CASTMDRPGVGEQFF.

The chain recombines TRBV5-4 with TRBJ2-1; 7 bases map to TRBD2. There are 15 residues in the CDR3. Losses at the gene ends were 3 bases for V and 0 bases for J; bases not matched to a gene: 3. CDR1 is SGHNT, CDR2 YYREEE, per germline (reference sequence). In DNA, the CDR3 is TGTGCCAGCAGCTCGACGGGAGGCTCCTACAATGAGCAGTTCTTC. Protein: CASSSTGGSYNEQFF. Together with reference TRBV5-4 and TRBJ2-1, the CDR3 gives the full variable domain: ETGVTQSPTHLIKTRGQQVTLRCSSQSGHNTVSWYQQALGQGPQFIFQYYREEENGRGNFPPRFSGLQFPNYSSELNVNALELDDSALYLCASSSTGGSYNEQFFGPGTRLTVL.

This clone was observed a few times. The chain recombines TRBV4-1 with TRBJ1-2, with TRBD1 identical over 8 bases. The CDR3 runs 16 residues. Germline trimming cut 0 bases from V and 2 bases from J; bases unmatched to any gene: 5. CDR1 and CDR2 (germline): MGHRA, YSYEKL. In DNA, the CDR3 is TGCGCCAGCAGCCAAGATCGGACAGGGAGAAACTATGGCTACACCTTC. This codes for CASSQDRTGRNYGYTF.

This clone was detected a few times. This chain links TRBV4-1 with TRBJ2-3, with D unresolved. The germline V gene has CDR1 MGHRA and CDR2 YSYEKL. Deletions cut 0 bases from V and 2 bases from J, with 9 bases between. This CDR3 has 15 amino acids. The CDR3 coding sequence is TGCGCCAGCAGCCAAGATCTGGCATACACAGATACGCAGTATTTT. It yields the protein CASSQDLAYTDTQYF.

The genes are TRBV30 and TRBJ1-3; no clear D gene. V shed 2 bases and J shed 6 bases, with 11 bases lying between them. Germline V gene data show CDR1 as GTSNPN and CDR2 as SVGIG (reference sequence). The CDR3 spans 13 residues. For the CDR3, the DNA is TGTGCCTGGAGTAGGGAGTTCCCAAACACCATATATTTT. As protein: CAWSREFPNTIYF.

The sample holds a few counts of this clone. V is TRBV18 and J is TRBJ1-1; D unresolved. Germline assignment: CDR1 KGHSH and CDR2 LQKENI. V was trimmed by 4 bases and J by 2 bases, leaving 8 bases between them. The CDR3 loop spans 13 amino acids. CDR3 protein: CASSQQSNTEAFF. DNA of the CDR3: TGTGCCAGCTCACAGCAGAGCAACACTGAAGCTTTCTTT.

This clone was observed a few times. This chain links TRBV5-1 with TRBJ2-3, with D perhaps matching TRBD2 (6 bases). This CDR3 is built from 15 residues. Germline V gene sequence: CDR1 SGHRS, CDR2 YFSETQ. V was shortened by 4 bases and J by 1 base, with 13 bases between the two germline ends. The CDR3 coding sequence is TGCGCCAGCAGCGGCGGGACGGTGGGCACAGATACGCAGTATTTT. Translated: CASSGGTVGTDTQYF.

This rearrangement joins TRBV30 to TRBJ2-3; 9 bases match TRBD2. The CDR3 runs 13 residues. Germline V gene lookup returns CDR1 GTSNPN and CDR2 SVGIG (reference sequence). Trimming took 6 bases from V and 0 from J; bases not matched to a gene: 1. Here the CDR3 reads CACSGGSTDTQYF. The CDR3, as DNA: TGTGCCTGTAGCGGGGGCAGCACAGATACGCAGTATTTT.

The sample holds a few counts of this clone. The chain couples TRBV9 to TRBJ1-2, with a weak D call TRBD1 (6 bases). The V and J ends lost 3 bases and 8 bases respectively, with 14 bases between them. Per the germline V gene, CDR1 is SGDLS and CDR2 is YYNGEE. This CDR3 has 13 residues. The CDR3 sequence: CASSEVRGLGYTF. The CDR3 DNA reads TGTGCCAGCAGCGAGGTCAGGGGTCTAGGCTACACCTTC.

This chain uses TRBV10-3 with TRBJ1-1; D possibly corresponds to TRBD1 (5 bases). Germline lookup yields CDR1 ENHRY and CDR2 SYGVKD. The CDR3 is 15 amino acids. Trimming pared 10 bases from V and 4 bases from J, leaving 22 bases between. DNA of the CDR3: TGTGCCACGGCGGGGGGACCCCTGGAGAGCACTGAAGCTTTCTTT. It specifies CATAGGPLESTEAFF.

This clone was detected a few times. J is TRBJ2-3 and V is TRBV5-1; D unclear. In germline, CDR1 is SGHRS, CDR2 YFSETQ. This CDR3 has 13 amino acids. With 1 base removed from V and 6 bases from J, the gap between germline ends came to 9 bases. Here the CDR3 reads CASSLQLGDTQYF. The CDR3 region has the DNA TGCGCCAGCAGCTTGCAATTGGGGGATACGCAGTATTTT.

The chain employs TRBV4-1 and TRBJ1-1, with D maybe TRBD1 (6 bases). CDR3 length: 11 residues. Germline V CDR1 and CDR2: MGHRA, YSYEKL. Between the trimmed V and J ends, which lost 6 bases and 11 bases, there was a span of 13 bases. The CDR3 here is CASSFPGAAFF. CDR3 in DNA: TGCGCCAGCAGTTTCCCGGGGGCGGCTTTCTTT.

This rearrangement joins TRBV7-8 to TRBJ2-7; TRBD1 aligns across 7 bases. The V gene's germline CDR1 is SGHVS and CDR2 FQNEAQ. The CDR3 is made up of 16 amino acids. V was clipped by 3 bases and J by 1 base; unmatched bases: 9. The CDR3 DNA sequence: TGTGCCAGCAGCTTCGGTTATGGGACAGTGTCCTACGAGCAGTACTTC. Translation gives CASSFGYGTVSYEQYF.

The V gene is TRBV5-6, the J gene TRBJ1-1; 7 bases are shared with TRBD1. Trimming removed 2 bases from V and 3 bases from J; junction bases left unmatched: 4. The CDR3 contains 14 residues. CDR1 and CDR2 (germline): SGHDT, YYEEEE. CDR3 sequence reads: CASSLLRGDTEAFF. CDR3 nucleotide sequence: TGTGCCAGCAGCTTACTCAGGGGGGACACTGAAGCTTTCTTT. Based on the CDR3 plus reference TRBV5-6 and TRBJ1-1, the full variable domain is DAGVTQSPTHLIKTRGQQVTLRCSPKSGHDTVSWYQQALGQGPQFIFQYYEEEERQRGNFPDRFSGHQFPNYSSELNVNALLLGDSALYLCASSLLRGDTEAFFGQGTRLTVV.